This T cell receptor (beta chain) was profiled in a study of tumor-infiltrating lymphocytes in primary liver carcinoma listed by TCRdb under 2017. Describing the broader study: Four to six patients with histopathologically diagnosed primary liver carcinoma underwent surgical resection in China between late 2015 and 2016. TCRbeta repertoire sequencing covered roughly 35 specimens from 5 patients: 25 or so tumor regions, 5 adjacent noncancerous liver tissues and 5 peripheral blood samples. Of the five patients (three men and two women, aged 30 to 69 years), four had hepatocellular carcinoma and one had combined HCC and intrahepatic cholangiocarcinoma. For each liver tumor, the study sampled five regions along with adjacent normal tissue and blood, and applied TCRbeta repertoire sequencing, expression microarrays and whole-exome sequencing. Samples yielded roughly 3.5 to 7.13 million productive TCRbeta reads; read depth did not differ significantly between tissue types. Repertoires from technical replicates were highly reproducible, with mean shared-clone rates around 0.89 and correlation coefficients above 0.95. Tumors of the five patients were stage T1-T3 N0M0 with maximum diameters of 4.2 to 10 cm.

TRIzol reagent was used to extract blood RNA from unsorted whole blood, while the DNeasy Blood & Tissue kit provided the germline DNA. Chronic HBV infection was present in the patients, and the patients were treatment-naive at sampling. Approximately 4.1 milliliters of peripheral blood were collected into K2EDTA tubes before surgery. Using a constant-region primer and ProtoScript II reverse transcriptase, TCRbeta-specific cDNA was reverse-transcribed from approximately 500 ng total RNA. Construction of the TCRbeta libraries relied on three nested rounds of multiplex PCR, following a slightly modified ARM-PCR procedure. The first two PCR rounds used multiplex TRBV1-TRBV30 forward primers with a Cbeta reverse primer, each for roughly 10 cycles. Sample barcodes and Illumina adapters were added in a final 25-cycle PCR using Deep VentR polymerase. Before sequencing, amplicons between 200 and 500 bp were purified from gel using a QIAquick gel extraction kit. TCRbeta amplicons were sequenced on an Illumina HiSeq 2500 with 250-bp paired-end reads. In the source study's methods: Reads were quality-trimmed with Trimmomatic v0.33, and paired reads were merged with FLASH v1.2.11 to recover full CDR3 sequences. V, D and J germline segments were assigned to the rearranged TCRbeta sequences by MiGEC v1.2.1b. VDJtools v1.0.0 computed clonotype statistics and Shannon-Wiener diversity indices. Except for diversity analysis, only the 250 most abundant clonotypes of each sample were used in subsequent analyses to reduce sampling bias. TCRdb reprocessed the public reads (quality trimming at Q25 with fastp, clone calling with MiXCR) and kept in-frame beta chains. Rows matching on CDR3 protein sequence are summarized as one entry with the most common DNA and genes. TCRdb's processing, not the authors' own work, is the source of the V and J calls. A total of about 310,000 distinct CDR3 sequences appear in this sample, 58% of them only once. Of the sample, 15% to 20% falls within the top ten clones.

The germline ends are 16 bases apart after V is trimmed by 5 bases and J by 0 bases. Sequences SGHNT (CDR1) and YENEEA (CDR2) are obtained from the germline V gene. From the cysteine through the phenylalanine, the CDR3 covers 16 amino acids. Kept here is only the CDR3 DNA, which spans 48 bases and is read in frame from base 1. Overall study outcomes, separate from this receptor: Only the TCR beta chain was sequenced, which likely underestimates true repertoire diversity because unpaired alpha chains were not captured. Compared with blood, tumors had a significantly larger share of the repertoire taken up by the top 250 clones (p = 0.039). Repertoire overlap was found to be higher between tumor regions (mean around 35%) than between tumor-adjacent (17%) or tumor-blood (about 14%) pairs, consistent with antigen-driven expansion. Only 4 or 5 patients were included in the study, and the authors note that the findings should be validated in a larger study. Since the samples were bulk and unsorted, there was no way to compare CD4+ and CD8+ T cell repertoires.

In its sample, this clonotype was seen many times. Which antigen it targets is not known. Per-base qualities were not stored, and no clone one base away is much larger. The sequenced sample was peripheral blood. The rearranged chain carries TRBV11-3 and TRBJ1-2; the D gene is perhaps TRBD1, from 5 matching bases. The TCR was taken from a woman aged 30 to 39 with primary liver carcinoma and hepatitis B virus infection. The DNA sequence is TGTGCCAGCAGCCCCGGGGGGGGTTCTTCTAACTATGGCTACACCTTC. Its translation reads: CASSPGGGSSNYGYTF.